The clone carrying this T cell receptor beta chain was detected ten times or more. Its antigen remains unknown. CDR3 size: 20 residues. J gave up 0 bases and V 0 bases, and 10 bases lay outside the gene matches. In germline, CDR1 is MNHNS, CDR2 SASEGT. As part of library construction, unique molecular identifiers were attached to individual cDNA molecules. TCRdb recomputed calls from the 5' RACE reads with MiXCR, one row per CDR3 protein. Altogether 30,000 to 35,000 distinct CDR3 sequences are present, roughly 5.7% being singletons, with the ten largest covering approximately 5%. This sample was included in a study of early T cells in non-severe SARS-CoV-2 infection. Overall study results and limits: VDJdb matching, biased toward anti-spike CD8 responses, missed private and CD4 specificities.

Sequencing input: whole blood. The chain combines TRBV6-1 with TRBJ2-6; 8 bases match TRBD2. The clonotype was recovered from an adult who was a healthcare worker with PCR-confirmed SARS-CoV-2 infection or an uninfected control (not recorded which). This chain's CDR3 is CASSEAPASGPFSGANVLTF. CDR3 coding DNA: TGTGCCAGCAGTGAAGCCCCGGCTAGCGGGCCGTTCTCTGGGGCCAACGTCCTGACTTTC.